A selection of T cell receptor beta chains follows, all from one sample in a study of CD8 T cells in ankylosing spondylitis. TCRdb re-analysed the 5' RACE reads in MiXCR, keeping a single row per CDR3 protein. Found here are 220,000 or so distinct CDR3 sequences, over 9.5% of them singletons; the top ten hold over 20%. Sequenced sample: blood, either unsorted or a sorted T cell fraction (not recorded which). These receptors came from a male donor with ankylosing spondylitis or in good health (not recorded which). CDR3s include the opening cysteine and the closing phenylalanine or tryptophan. Fields, in order: J gene, D gene, V gene, clone size, CDR3 DNA, CDR3 protein. D genes are given only for firm matches. Rows may omit the clone size; those that give it use once, few, many or a size class.

J gene: TRBJ1-2; D gene: .; V gene: TRBV2; clone size: .; CDR3 DNA: TGTGCCAGCAGTGGCCAGGGAGAGGTGTATGGCTACACCTTC; CDR3 protein: CASSGQGEVYGYTF
J gene: TRBJ1-1; D gene: .; V gene: TRBV3-1; clone size: many; CDR3 DNA: TGTGCCAGCAGCCAGGGGTGGGGTAACACTGAAGCTTTCTTT; CDR3 protein: CASSQGWGNTEAFF
J gene: TRBJ2-7; D gene: TRBD1; V gene: TRBV20-1; clone size: many; CDR3 DNA: TGCAGTGCTCATACCGGGACAGGGTCCTACGAGCAGTACTTC; CDR3 protein: CSAHTGTGSYEQYF
J gene: TRBJ1-6; D gene: .; V gene: TRBV7-3; clone size: .; CDR3 DNA: TGTGCCAGCAGCTTAGGTGTTAATTCACCCCTCCACTTT; CDR3 protein: CASSLGVNSPLHF
J gene: TRBJ2-1; D gene: TRBD2; V gene: TRBV3-1; clone size: many; CDR3 DNA: TGTGCCAGCAGCCAAGAAGGCGGGGGGCTTATCAATGAGCAGTTCTTC; CDR3 protein: CASSQEGGGLINEQFF
J gene: TRBJ2-7; D gene: .; V gene: TRBV12-3/TRBV12-4; clone size: many; CDR3 DNA: TGTGCCAGCAGTTTGACACAGGAGACCTACGAGCAGTACTTC; CDR3 protein: CASSLTQETYEQYF
J gene: TRBJ1-3; D gene: .; V gene: TRBV28; clone size: few; CDR3 DNA: TGTGCCAGCAGCCTGGACAATGCTGGAAACACCATATATTTT; CDR3 protein: CASSLDNAGNTIYF
J gene: TRBJ2-7; D gene: .; V gene: TRBV7-9; clone size: .; CDR3 DNA: TGTGCCAGCAGCTTGGACGCGGGGGCTGGAACCTACGAGCAGTACTTC; CDR3 protein: CASSLDAGAGTYEQYF
J gene: TRBJ2-7; D gene: TRBD1; V gene: TRBV27; clone size: .; CDR3 DNA: TGTGCCAGCAGTTTAGAGGGGGCGGGCGAGCAGTACTTC; CDR3 protein: CASSLEGAGEQYF
J gene: TRBJ2-7; D gene: .; V gene: TRBV5-1; clone size: .; CDR3 DNA: TGCGCCAGCAGCCTACTGGGGGGACCGATGGCCTACGAGCAGTACTTC; CDR3 protein: CASSLLGGPMAYEQYF
J gene: TRBJ1-1; D gene: .; V gene: TRBV12-3/TRBV12-4; clone size: many; CDR3 DNA: TGTGCCAGCCTTTGGCAGGAAGGCACTGAAGCTTTCTTT; CDR3 protein: CASLWQEGTEAFF